This T cell receptor beta chain came from a study of blood T cell repertoires in COVID-19. Study-level information: From T cells, B-cell-depleted T cells, or PBMCs came the material, which was cDNA or gDNA.

CDR1 and CDR2 (germline): MGHRA, YSYEKL. This CDR3 has 18 residues. V lost 0 bases, J lost 6 bases, and 11 bases stayed unmatched. Measured with immunoSEQ multiplex PCR; TCRdb has only the in-frame clones, and not every one. The table includes 50,000 or so clones, 75% to 95% detected once. The gene calls are TRBV4-1 and TRBJ1-1, with 12 bases aligning to TRBD1. This receptor was taken from a human donor with active COVID-19. The donor label of this sample is uncertain. Input material: peripheral blood. CDR3 loop: CASSQDGVGTGGMAEAFF. In nucleotides, the CDR3 is TGCGCCAGCAGCCAAGATGGGGTCGGGACAGGGGGCATGGCTGAAGCTTTCTTT.